This T cell receptor beta chain derives from a study of blood T cell repertoires in COVID-19. Across the study: Sources were T cells, B-cell-depleted T cells, or PBMCs; the material itself was cDNA or gDNA.

This clone was detected ten times or more. The sample has other DNA sequences that encode this CDR3 too. Data came from immunoSEQ multiplex PCR; TCRdb stores just in-frame clones and leaves some out. The sample lists 200,000 to 250,000 clones; around 81% were seen once. Trimming at V came to 3 bases and at J to 5 bases, leaving 0 bases not matched to a gene. Germline V gene lookup returns CDR1 KGHSH and CDR2 LQKENI. The CDR3 spans 13 residues. The sequenced material came from peripheral blood. This chain connects TRBV18 to TRBJ1-5, with 8 positions matching TRBD1. This receptor was identified in a woman of 80 years or more with COVID-19, enrolled during active disease. The CDR3 protein is CASSPDRDQPQHF. Here the CDR3 DNA reads TGTGCCAGCTCACCGGACAGGGATCAGCCCCAGCATTTT. Based on the CDR3 plus reference TRBV18 and TRBJ1-5, the full variable domain is NAGVMQNPRHLVRRRGQEARLRCSPMKGHSHVYWYRQLPEEGLKFMVYLQKENIIDESGMPKERFSAEFPKEGPSILRIQQVVRGDSAAYFCASSPDRDQPQHFGDGTRLSIL.